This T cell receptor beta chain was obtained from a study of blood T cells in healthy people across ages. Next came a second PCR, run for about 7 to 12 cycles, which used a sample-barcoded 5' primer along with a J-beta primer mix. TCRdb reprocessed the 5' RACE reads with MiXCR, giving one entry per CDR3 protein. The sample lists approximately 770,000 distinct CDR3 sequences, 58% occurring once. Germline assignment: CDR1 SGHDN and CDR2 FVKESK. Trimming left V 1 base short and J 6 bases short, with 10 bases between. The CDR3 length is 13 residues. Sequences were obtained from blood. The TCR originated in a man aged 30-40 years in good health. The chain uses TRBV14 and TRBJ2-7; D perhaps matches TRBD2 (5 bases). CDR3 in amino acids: CASSQARTGEQYF. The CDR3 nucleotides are TGTGCCAGCAGCCAAGCAAGGACTGGCGAGCAGTACTTC.